Below, one T cell receptor (beta chain) is given with its context. The data stem from a study of blood T cell repertoires in COVID-19. On the study more broadly: Acute and convalescent COVID-19 samples came from the United States, Italy and Spain. Sample material is recorded as cDNA or gDNA derived from T cells, B-cell-depleted T cells, or PBMCs.

Germline assignment: CDR1 SGHNT and CDR2 YENEEA. The CDR3 runs 14 residues. Trimming stripped 2 bases from V and 4 bases from J, with 8 bases between. In the authors' methods: Amplification with reference gene primers provided the estimates of nucleated cell counts. Clones were read by immunoSEQ multiplex PCR, and TCRdb kept only the in-frame ones, dropping some. Clone size and the V and J calls come from that table; the DNA yielded D and trimming. The top ten clones hold approximately 2.6% of a sample with 150,000 to 200,000 clones, roughly 73% of them seen once. The material sequenced was peripheral blood. The sequence came from a man aged 70 or older with acute or convalescent COVID-19. The rearrangement joins TRBV11-3 to TRBJ2-2; possibly TRBD1 for D (5 bases). The CDR3 spells CASSLSRGTGELFF. As DNA, the CDR3 is TGTGCCAGCAGCTTAAGTAGGGGCACCGGGGAGCTGTTTTTT. Supplemented by reference TRBV11-3 and TRBJ2-2, the full variable domain reads EAGVVQSPRYKIIEKKQPVAFWCNPISGHNTLYWYLQNLGQGPELLIRYENEEAVDDSQLPKDRFSAERLKGVDSTLKIQPAELGDSAVYLCASSLSRGTGELFFGEGSRLTVL.